The rows below give T cell receptor beta chains drawn from one sample of a study of pediatric ulcerative colitis. Measured with immunoSEQ multiplex PCR; TCRdb has only the in-frame clones, and not every one. The repertoire holds approximately 22,000 clones, with about two thirds as singletons. The sample comprised gut tissue. Every receptor here comes from a boy aged 5-17 years with severe ulcerative colitis. Each CDR3 is given with its conserved first and last residue. A D gene is named only where the DNA matches it firmly. Clone size is shown for a subset of rows, as once, few, many or a class of expanded clone.

V	J	D	size	DNA	CDR3
TRBV4-1	TRBJ2-1	TRBD1	once	TGCGCCAGCAGCACCCACGACAGGGTCTTTGGCAATGAGCAGTTCTTC	CASSTHDRVFGNEQFF
TRBV18	TRBJ1-5	TRBD1	NA	TGTGCCAGCTCACCGGCTGGGACAGGGAATCAGCCCCAGCATTTT	CASSPAGTGNQPQHF
TRBV21-1	TRBJ1-2	NA	NA	TGTGCCAGCCACCTGGCGAGCAGGCCGGATATCTATGGCTACACCTTC	CASHLASRPDIYGYTF
TRBV7-2	TRBJ2-3	TRBD2	NA	TGTGCCAGCAGCTTAGATCCAGCGGGGCTGAGAGCAGATACGCAGTATTTT	CASSLDPAGLRADTQYF
TRBV6-1	TRBJ2-5	NA	NA	TGTGCCAGCAGGGACCATAAGGGCTTTGAGACCCAGTACTTC	CASRDHKGFETQYF
TRBV30	TRBJ1-2	NA	once	TGTGCCTGGAGTCGATGGGAGACTGAGAACTATGGCTACACCTTC	CAWSRWETENYGYTF
TRBV2	TRBJ2-7	TRBD2	NA	TGTGCCAGCAGTGAGGCCAGCGGGGTATACGAGCAGTACTTC	CASSEASGVYEQYF
TRBV5-6	TRBJ1-1	NA	few	TGTGCCAGCAGCTTCCGGGGTGAAGCTTTCTTT	CASSFRGEAFF
TRBV7-9	TRBJ2-3	NA	once	TGTGCCAGCCAGAGGGGACCAGATACGCAGTATTTT	CASQRGPDTQYF
TRBV5-1	TRBJ2-5	TRBD2	NA	TGCGCCAGCAGCCCTTCCCTAGCGGGGGGGCCTGAGGAGACCCAGTACTTC	CASSPSLAGGPEETQYF
TRBV19	TRBJ2-6	NA	once	TGTGCCAGTAGTATTTCCAGCTCTGGGGCCAACGTCCTGACTTTC	CASSISSSGANVLTF
TRBV7-9	TRBJ1-1	NA	few	TGTGCCAGCAGCATCGATTACACTGAAGCTTTCTTT	CASSIDYTEAFF
TRBV13	TRBJ2-7	NA	NA	TGTGCCAGCAGGGACAAGAGCTCCTACGAGCAGTACTTC	CASRDKSSYEQYF
TRBV6-5	TRBJ1-2	NA	few	TGTGCCAGCAGTGAAAGCGGCTATGGCTACACCTTC	CASSESGYGYTF
TRBV19	TRBJ1-2	NA	NA	TGTGCCAGTAGTATAACGAGACAGTCTGTTGGCTACACCTTC	CASSITRQSVGYTF
TRBV7-2	TRBJ2-1	NA	NA	TGTGCCAGCAGCTTAAAGAGGAAAAACAATGAGCAGTTCTTC	CASSLKRKNNEQFF
TRBV18	TRBJ1-2	NA	NA	TGTGCCAGCTCACGTTCCGAGGCAGGGGCGTGGGGCTACACCTTC	CASSRSEAGAWGYTF
TRBV12-5	TRBJ2-1	TRBD2	once	TGTGCTAGTGGGACCGTAGCGGGGAGCTACAATGAGCAGTTCTTC	CASGTVAGSYNEQFF
TRBV9	TRBJ1-5	NA	NA	TGTGCCAGCAGCGTATCGGGGGGTCAGCCCCAGCATTTT	CASSVSGGQPQHF
TRBV19	TRBJ2-5	NA	NA	TGTGCCAGTAGTATAACCGGGGATCTGGGGACCCAGTACTTC	CASSITGDLGTQYF
TRBV7-3	TRBJ2-3	NA	NA	TGTGCCAGCAGCTTGGACACGGGGCGAGATACGCAGTATTTT	CASSLDTGRDTQYF
TRBV7-2	TRBJ2-1	TRBD1	NA	TGTGCCAGCAGCTTGGAGGACAGGGGGTTCAATGAGCAGTTCTTC	CASSLEDRGFNEQFF